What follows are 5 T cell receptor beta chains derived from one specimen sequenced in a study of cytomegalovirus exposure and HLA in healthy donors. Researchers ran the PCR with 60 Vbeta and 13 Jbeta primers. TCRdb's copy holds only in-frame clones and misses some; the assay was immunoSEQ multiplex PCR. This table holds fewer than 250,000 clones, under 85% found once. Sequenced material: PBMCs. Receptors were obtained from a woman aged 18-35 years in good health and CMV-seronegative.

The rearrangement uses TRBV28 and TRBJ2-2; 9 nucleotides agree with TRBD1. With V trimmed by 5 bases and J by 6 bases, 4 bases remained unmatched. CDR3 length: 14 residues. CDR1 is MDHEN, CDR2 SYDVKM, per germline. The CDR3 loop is CASSEDRGAGELFF. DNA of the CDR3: TGTGCCAGCAGTGAGGACAGGGGTGCCGGGGAGCTGTTTTTT.

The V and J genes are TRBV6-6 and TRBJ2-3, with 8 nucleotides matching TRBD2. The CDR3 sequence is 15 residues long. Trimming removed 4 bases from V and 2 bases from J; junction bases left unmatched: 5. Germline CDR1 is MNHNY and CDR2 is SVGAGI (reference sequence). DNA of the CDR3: TGTGCCAGCAGTTCCGGGGGGGGGCCCACAGATACGCAGTATTTT. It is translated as CASSSGGGPTDTQYF.

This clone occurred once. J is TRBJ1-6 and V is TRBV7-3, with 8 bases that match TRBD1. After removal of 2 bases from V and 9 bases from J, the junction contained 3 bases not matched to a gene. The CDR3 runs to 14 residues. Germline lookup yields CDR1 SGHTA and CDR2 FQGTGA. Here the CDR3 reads CASSLGQGISPLHF. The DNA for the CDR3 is TGTGCCAGCAGCTTAGGACAGGGTATTTCACCCCTCCACTTT.

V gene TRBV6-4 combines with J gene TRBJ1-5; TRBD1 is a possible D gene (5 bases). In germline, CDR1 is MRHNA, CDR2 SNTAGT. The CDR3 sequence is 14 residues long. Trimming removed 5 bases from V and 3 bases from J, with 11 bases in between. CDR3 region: CASSLGGPNQPQHF. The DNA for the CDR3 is TGTGCCAGCAGTCTGGGGGGTCCCAATCAGCCCCAGCATTTT.

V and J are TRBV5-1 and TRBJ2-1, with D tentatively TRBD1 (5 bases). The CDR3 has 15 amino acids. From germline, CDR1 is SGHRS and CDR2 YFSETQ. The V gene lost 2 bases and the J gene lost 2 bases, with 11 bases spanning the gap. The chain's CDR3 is CASSFRADTYNEQFF. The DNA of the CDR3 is TGCGCCAGCAGCTTCAGGGCTGATACCTACAATGAGCAGTTCTTC.